Below, 21 T cell receptor beta chains from the same sample are listed, as sequenced in a study of blood T cell repertoires in COVID-19. The table came from immunoSEQ multiplex PCR; TCRdb's copy has only in-frame clones and leaves some out. The table shows about 320,000 clones, with 70% to 90% occurring only once. The sequencing sample was made of PBMCs or T cells enriched from blood (not recorded which). All receptors derive from a woman aged 30 to 39 who had recovered from COVID-19.

In nucleotides, the CDR3 is TGTGCCAGCAGTGAAGTACAGGGGGCGATCGGGGAGCTGTTTTTT. The encoded protein is CASSEVQGAIGELFF. This chain uses TRBV2 with TRBJ2-2; TRBD1 agrees at 9 bases. Trimming cost V 1 base and J 7 bases; bases outside gene matches: 4. The CDR3 covers 15 residues. Germline assignment: CDR1 SNHLY and CDR2 FYNNEI.

The V call is TRBV7-9, the J call TRBJ1-5; the D gene is possibly TRBD1 (6 bases). Germline loops: CDR1 SEHNR, CDR2 FQNEAQ (reference sequence). The CDR3 contains 14 residues. Trimming removed 4 bases from V and 3 bases from J, with 10 bases in between. In nucleotides, the CDR3 is TGTGCCAGCAGCTCAGGACAGTTCAATCAGCCCCAGCATTTT. It codes for CASSSGQFNQPQHF.

V usage is TRBV19 and J usage is TRBJ1-3; unclear D gene. This CDR3 region has 13 residues. In germline, CDR1 is LNHDA, CDR2 SQIVND (reference sequence). The ends were cut back, 3 bases at V and 7 bases at J, with 10 bases in the middle. CDR3 sequence (DNA): TGTGCCAGTAGTATGGCGGGCGCGAACACCATATATTTT. Amino acid sequence: CASSMAGANTIYF.

The rearrangement uses TRBV2 and TRBJ1-5; D is ambiguous. This CDR3 is built from 13 residues. Germline loops: CDR1 SNHLY, CDR2 FYNNEI. The germline V and J ends were trimmed by 7 bases and 6 bases, with 13 bases remaining between them. The CDR3 DNA reads TGTGCCAGCACTGCGGGGAGTGCTCAGCCCCAGCATTTT. It yields the protein CASTAGSAQPQHF. The entire variable domain, with the rest obtained from reference TRBV2 and TRBJ1-5, is as follows: EPEVTQTPSHQVTQMGQEVILRCVPISNHLYFYWYRQILGQKVEFLVSFYNNEISEKSEIFDDQFSVERPDGSNFTLKIRSTKLEDSAMYFCASTAGSAQPQHFGDGTRLSIL.

The chain has TRBV3-1 (or the pseudogene TRBV3-2) and TRBJ2-7; 8 bases are a match to TRBD1. J gave up 1 base and V 1 base, and 9 bases lay outside the gene matches. Looked up from germline, CDR1 is LGHDT and CDR2 is YNNKEL (reference sequence). CDR3 length: 17 amino acids. In DNA form, the CDR3 reads TGTGCCAGCAGCCAAGCCCGATCGAGACAGGGGTCCTACGAGCAGTACTTC. Encoded protein: CASSQARSRQGSYEQYF.

The chain carries TRBV6-2 or TRBV6-3 and TRBJ2-3; possible D gene TRBD1, 6 bases. Germline V gene data show CDR1 as MNHEY and CDR2 as SVGEGT. V was cut by 6 bases and J by 14 bases, with 18 bases left in between. This CDR3 contains 12 residues. In DNA, the CDR3 is TGTGCCAGCAGCAGTACCCCAGGGGTTGGGTATTTT. Translation gives CASSSTPGVGYF.

This chain uses TRBV19 with TRBJ1-1; 10 positions agree with TRBD1. Unmatched junction bases numbered 15, after V lost 5 bases and J lost 12 bases. Germline values: CDR1 LNHDA, CDR2 SQIVND (reference sequence). The CDR3 contains 15 residues. CDR3 nucleotide sequence: TGTGCCAGTAGTCCCGGGACAGGGGACAATTTGGTTACTTTCTTT. It codes for CASSPGTGDNLVTFF.

This sequence joins TRBV5-1 and TRBJ1-1, with 9 nucleotides matching TRBD1. The CDR3 loop spans 15 amino acids. From germline, CDR1 is SGHRS and CDR2 YFSETQ. V was pared by 4 bases and J by 4 bases, with 8 bases of the junction left unmatched. The CDR3, as DNA: TGCGCCAGCAGCCCCAAGACAGGGGGTGGCACTGAAGCTTTCTTT. Amino acids: CASSPKTGGGTEAFF.

The rearrangement joins TRBV5-8 to TRBJ1-2; no clear D. This CDR3 has 13 residues. Per the germline V gene, CDR1 is SGHTS and CDR2 is YDEGEE. Trimming removed 0 bases from V and 6 bases from J, with 9 bases in between. The DNA of the CDR3 is TGTGCCAGCAGCTTGGGGCCGAGGGATGGCTACACCTTC. This translates into CASSLGPRDGYTF.

This chain connects TRBV5-5 to TRBJ1-1, with a tentative D call TRBD1 (6 bases). This CDR3 has 13 amino acids. Germline lookup yields CDR1 SGHKS and CDR2 YYEKEE (reference sequence). The ends were cut back, 0 bases at V and 5 bases at J, with 8 bases in the middle. CDR3 nucleotides: TGTGCCAGCAGCTTGGAAAGGGGGACTGAAGCTTTCTTT. This encodes CASSLERGTEAFF.

This clone was observed many times. This chain connects TRBV6-4 to TRBJ1-2; D remains ambiguous. The CDR3 contains 12 residues. Trimming shortened V by 2 bases and J by 4 bases, and 5 bases separated the two germline ends. CDR1 and CDR2 from the germline V gene are MRHNA and SNTAGT. The CDR3 DNA follows: TGTGCCAGCAGTGACGCAGGCTATGGCTACACCTTC. This sequence encodes CASSDAGYGYTF.

This chain joins TRBV5-6 and TRBJ2-7; 11 bases agree with TRBD1. V shed 3 bases, J shed 4 bases, and the junction held 3 bases outside the gene matches. The CDR3 extends over 14 amino acids. The V gene's germline CDR1 is SGHDT and CDR2 YYEEEE. CDR3 DNA sequence: TGTGCCAGCAGCTGGGACAGGGGGACATACGAGCAGTACTTC. Its translation is CASSWDRGTYEQYF.

The V gene is TRBV3-1 (or the pseudogene TRBV3-2), the J gene TRBJ1-5, with 7 bases lining up with TRBD1. Germline lookup yields CDR1 LGHDT and CDR2 YNNKEL (reference sequence). J was trimmed by 3 bases and V by 2 bases; bases with no gene match: 13. The CDR3 contains 18 residues. The CDR3 spells CASSQYGPGQKLNQPQHF. CDR3 nucleotides: TGTGCCAGCAGCCAATATGGCCCGGGACAGAAACTCAATCAGCCCCAGCATTTT.

The rearrangement joins TRBV7-9 to TRBJ2-2; possibly TRBD1 for D (6 bases). Trimming took off 4 bases at V and 5 bases at J, with 11 bases between the two ends. Germline-derived CDR1 and CDR2 are SEHNR and FQNEAQ (reference sequence). CDR3 size: 14 residues. For the CDR3, the DNA is TGTGCCAGCAGCTCCGGGACATTAACCGGGGAGCTGTTTTTT. Protein: CASSSGTLTGELFF.

The V call is TRBV12-3 or TRBV12-4, the J call TRBJ2-5; the match to TRBD2 covers 7 bases. The CDR3 consists of 13 residues. Unmatched junction bases numbered 3, after V lost 6 bases and J lost 2 bases. CDR3 coding DNA: TGTGCCAGCAGAACGGGAGGTCAAGAGACCCAGTACTTC. This codes for CASRTGGQETQYF.

The chain combines TRBV30 with TRBJ1-1, with TRBD1 identical over 9 bases. V was clipped by 4 bases and J by 7 bases; unmatched bases: 10. This CDR3 comprises 14 residues. The germline gives CDR1 GTSNPN, CDR2 SVGIG (reference sequence). The CDR3 sequence is CAWTEGTGIIEAFF. Written as DNA, the CDR3 is TGTGCCTGGACCGAGGGGACAGGGATTATTGAAGCTTTCTTT.

Comment on this clone: Other DNA sequences in the sample encode the same CDR3. V and J are TRBV6-2 or TRBV6-3 and TRBJ1-2, with 7 bases aligning to TRBD1. V lost 6 bases, J lost 8 bases, and 9 bases stayed unmatched. The CDR3 consists of 13 residues. From germline, CDR1 is MNHEY and CDR2 SVGEGT. The CDR3 sequence is CASSRAGGYGYTF. CDR3 DNA sequence: TGTGCCAGCAGCAGAGCAGGGGGGTACGGCTACACCTTC.

The chain employs TRBV5-5 and TRBJ1-1; perhaps TRBD1 as D (5 bases). This CDR3 is built from 16 residues. Trimming shortened V by 0 bases and J by 4 bases, and 16 bases separated the two germline ends. Germline V gives CDR1 SGHKS, CDR2 YYEKEE (reference sequence). CDR3 loop: CASSLAQGMSFTEAFF. The CDR3 DNA reads as TGTGCCAGCAGCTTGGCTCAGGGAATGAGTTTCACTGAAGCTTTCTTT.

The chain couples TRBV5-5 to TRBJ2-7; D gene ambiguous. The CDR3 is made up of 13 amino acids. The germline V and J ends were trimmed by 2 bases and 3 bases, with 9 bases remaining between them. From germline, CDR1 is SGHKS and CDR2 YYEKEE (reference sequence). The DNA of the CDR3 is TGTGCCAGCAGCTTACGGAGTTTCTACGAGCAGTACTTC. As protein: CASSLRSFYEQYF.

This clone is a singleton in its sample. CDR3 sequence (DNA): TGCGCCAGCAGCTTGGCTGATTCACCCCTCCACTTT. Translated, it gives CASSLADSPLHF. This sequence joins TRBV5-1 and TRBJ1-6; D gene uncertain. The germline V gene encodes CDR1 SGHRS and CDR2 YFSETQ. The CDR3 loop spans 12 amino acids. Trimming removed 0 bases from V and 8 bases from J, with 3 bases in between.

This chain joins TRBV19 and TRBJ1-2; D may be TRBD1 (5 bases). CDR1 is LNHDA and CDR2 is SQIVND in the germline V gene (reference sequence). Trimming removed 6 bases from V and 7 bases from J, with 12 bases in between. This CDR3 comprises 12 residues. CDR3 sequence: CASRSAGSGYTF. CDR3 nucleotide sequence: TGTGCCAGTAGATCCGCAGGGTCTGGCTACACCTTC. Drawing the rest from reference TRBV19 and TRBJ1-2, the complete variable domain is DGGITQSPKYLFRKEGQNVTLSCEQNLNHDAMYWYRQDPGQGLRLIYYSQIVNDFQKGDIAEGYSVSREKKESFPLTVTSAQKNPTAFYLCASRSAGSGYTFGSGTRLTVV.